Listed below are T cell receptor beta chains from one sample, sequenced in a study of T cells in Graves' hyperthyroidism and ophthalmopathy. TCRdb re-derived calls from the multiplex PCR reads in MiXCR, one entry per CDR3 protein. The top ten hold around 47% of the sample, which has about 500,000 distinct CDR3 sequences, 40% to 50% seen once. The sequencing sample was made of peripheral blood or thyroid tissue (not recorded which). The origin of the receptors is an adult woman with Graves' disease, either hyperthyroidism or ophthalmopathy (not recorded which). The CDR3 runs from the conserved cysteine through the conserved F or W. The D gene is left open where the match is weak. Clone size is given for some rows only: seen once, a few or many times, or a class if the clone is expanded.

>TRBJ1-4|TRBV6-1|.|.
TGTGCCAGCAGTGCCCGAGGGCCACAGGGATATAATGAAAAACTGTTTTTT
CASSARGPQGYNEKLFF
>TRBJ1-4|TRBV5-5|many|.
TGTGCCAGCAGCTTGTTGGGGTTGGCTGAAAAACTGTTTTTT
CASSLLGLAEKLFF
>TRBJ1-1|TRBV12-3/TRBV12-4|many|TRBD1
TGTGCCAGCAGTTTTGGACAGGGCTTGGCAGCTTTCTTT
CASSFGQGLAAFF
>TRBJ1-6|TRBV4-1|many|.
TGCGCCAGCAGCCAAGAAGGTCTCACGGGTGTTTATTCACCCCTCCACTTT
CASSQEGLTGVYSPLHF
>TRBJ1-3|TRBV12-3/TRBV12-4|many|.
TGTGCCAGCAGTTTTTGGGCTGGAAACACCATATATTTT
CASSFWAGNTIYF
>TRBJ2-5|TRBV7-2|many|.
TGTGCCAGCGAAAATTGGGGGTACCAAGAGACCCAGTACTTC
CASENWGYQETQYF
>TRBJ1-2|TRBV12-3/TRBV12-4|.|.
TGTGCCAGCAGTTACTCGAAAGGGGATGAAGGCTACACCTTC
CASSYSKGDEGYTF
>TRBJ1-5|TRBV20-1|.|TRBD1
TGCATAGCGGGACAGGGAGGGCAGCCCCAGCATTTT
CIAGQGGQPQHF
>TRBJ2-6|TRBV20-1|few|TRBD2
TGCAGTGCTCGGGACCGCGGGGGACGCCACCACGTCCTGACTTTC
CSARDRGGRHHVLTF
>TRBJ1-5|TRBV30|.|.
TGTGCCTGGACCCGCGCGGGTGGGATACGGCAGCCCCAGCATTTT
CAWTRAGGIRQPQHF
>TRBJ1-2|TRBV6-5|many|.
TGTGCCACCAAGGGGTTCGGAGTCATCTATGGCTACACCTTC
CATKGFGVIYGYTF
>TRBJ2-7|TRBV2|.|TRBD1
TGTGCCAGCAGCGGACAGGGGACCATCTACGAGCAGTACTTC
CASSGQGTIYEQYF
>TRBJ2-7|TRBV10-3|.|TRBD1
TGTGCCATCAGTGAGTCGGGACAGGGTAACGAGCAGTACTTC
CAISESGQGNEQYF
>TRBJ2-7|TRBV10-3|once|.
TGTGCCATCAGTGATGTAGACGAGCAGTACTTC
CAISDVDEQYF
>TRBJ2-2|TRBV28|few|TRBD2
TGTGCCAGCTCATCTCAGCGGGAGAGCGGGGAGCTGTTTTTT
CASSSQRESGELFF
>TRBJ2-5|TRBV11-2|.|TRBD1
TGTGCCAGCCAGACAGGGTGGCAAGAGACCCAGTACTTC
CASQTGWQETQYF
>TRBJ2-7|TRBV7-7|many|.
TGTGCTAGCAGCTTAGGAGAAGGCGACGAGCAGTACTTC
CASSLGEGDEQYF
>TRBJ1-2|TRBV7-9|few|TRBD1
TGTGCCAGCAGCTTACCCGGGACAGGGGATGGCTACACCTTC
CASSLPGTGDGYTF
>TRBJ2-5|TRBV5-1|many|.
TGCGCCAGCAGCTTCCAGGTCCAAGAGACCCAGTACTTC
CASSFQVQETQYF
>TRBJ2-7|TRBV29-1|.|TRBD1
TGCAGCGTGCCCTCCGACAGGGGCTACGAGCAGTACTTC
CSVPSDRGYEQYF
>TRBJ1-3|TRBV9|many|.
TGTGCCAGCAGCGTAGAGACCAACTCTGGAAACACCATATATTTT
CASSVETNSGNTIYF
>TRBJ2-5|TRBV6-6|few|.
TGTGCCAGCACCCCTCTGATGGGCTGGTACTTC
CASTPLMGWYF
>TRBJ1-5|TRBV19|.|.
TGTGCCTCGGACGGCTATAGCAATCAGCCCCAGCATTTT
CASDGYSNQPQHF
>TRBJ1-2|TRBV12-3/TRBV12-4|.|.
TGTGCCAGCACGGAAAGGAACTATGGCTACACCTTC
CASTERNYGYTF
>TRBJ2-5|TRBV6-5|many|TRBD2
TGTGCCAGCAGTATTGGACTAGCGAAGACCCAGTACTTC
CASSIGLAKTQYF
>TRBJ1-3|TRBV27|.|.
TGTGCCACCCGTCCAGCCTCTGGAAACACCATATATTTT
CATRPASGNTIYF
>TRBJ1-6|TRBV7-9|.|TRBD1
TGTGCCAGCAGCTCCAGGACAGGGGGCGATTCACCCCTCCACTTT
CASSSRTGGDSPLHF
>TRBJ2-7|TRBV20-1|.|.
TGCAGTGCCAGGGTCCCGTGGTCCTACGAGCAGTACTTC
CSARVPWSYEQYF